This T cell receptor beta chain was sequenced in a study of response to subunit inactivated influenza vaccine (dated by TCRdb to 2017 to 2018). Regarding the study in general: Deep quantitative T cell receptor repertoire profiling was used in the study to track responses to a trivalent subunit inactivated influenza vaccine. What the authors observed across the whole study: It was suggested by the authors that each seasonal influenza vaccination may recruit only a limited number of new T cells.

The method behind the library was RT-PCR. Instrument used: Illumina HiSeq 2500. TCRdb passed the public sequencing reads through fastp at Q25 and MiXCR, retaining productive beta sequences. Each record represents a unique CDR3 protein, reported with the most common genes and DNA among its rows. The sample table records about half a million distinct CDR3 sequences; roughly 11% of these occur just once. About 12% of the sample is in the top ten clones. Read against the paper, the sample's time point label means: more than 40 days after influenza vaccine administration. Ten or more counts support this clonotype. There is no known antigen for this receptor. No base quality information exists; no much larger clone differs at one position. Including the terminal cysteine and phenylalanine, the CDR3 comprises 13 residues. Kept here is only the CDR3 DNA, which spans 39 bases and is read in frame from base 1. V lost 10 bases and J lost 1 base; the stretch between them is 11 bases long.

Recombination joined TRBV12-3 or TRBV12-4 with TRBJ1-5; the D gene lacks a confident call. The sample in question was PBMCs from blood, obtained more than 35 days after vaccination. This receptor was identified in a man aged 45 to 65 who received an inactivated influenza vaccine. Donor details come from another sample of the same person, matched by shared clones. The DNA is TGTGCCACCCGAGAAGCGAGCAATCAGCCCCAGCATTTT. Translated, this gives CATREASNQPQHF.